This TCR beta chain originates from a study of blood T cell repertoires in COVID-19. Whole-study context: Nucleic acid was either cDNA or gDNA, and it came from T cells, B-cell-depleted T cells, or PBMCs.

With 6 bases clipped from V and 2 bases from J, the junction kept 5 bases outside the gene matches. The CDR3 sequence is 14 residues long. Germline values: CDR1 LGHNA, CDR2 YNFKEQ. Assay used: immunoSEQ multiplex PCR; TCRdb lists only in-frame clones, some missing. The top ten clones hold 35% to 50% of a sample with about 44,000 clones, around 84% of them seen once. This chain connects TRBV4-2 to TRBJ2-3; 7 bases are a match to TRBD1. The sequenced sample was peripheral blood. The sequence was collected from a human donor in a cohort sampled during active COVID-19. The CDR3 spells CASSPGTDTDTQYF. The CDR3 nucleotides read TGTGCCAGCAGTCCCGGGACAGACACAGATACGCAGTATTTT.